This entry lists 11 T cell receptor beta chains sequenced from one sample in a study of radiotherapy plus CTLA-4 blockade in lung cancer. The table came from immunoSEQ multiplex PCR; TCRdb's copy has only in-frame clones and leaves some out. The repertoire has over 85,000 clones, roughly 85% of them found once; the top ten carry over 20%. The source was peripheral blood, collected from a patient treated with radiotherapy plus ipilimumab. The receptors were gathered from a human donor with non-small cell lung cancer that progressed on radiotherapy plus ipilimumab.

With respect to this clone: One junction end disagrees with the germline gene, perhaps due to a read error. This chain connects TRBV11-2 to TRBJ1-5; D gene ambiguous. CDR1 and CDR2 (germline): SGHAT, FQNNGV. This CDR3 is built from 15 residues. CDR3 DNA sequence: TGTGCCAGAAGCTTAGCGGGTGGAAGCAATCAGCCCCAGCATTTT. Translation: CARSLAGGSNQPQHF.

CDR3 bases: TGTGCCAGTAGGACAGTACGGGATGAAGCTTTCTTT. Its protein product is CASRTVRDEAFF. This chain connects TRBV28 to TRBJ1-1; a possible D gene is TRBD1 (6 bases). The V gene lost 9 bases and the J gene lost 7 bases, with 15 bases spanning the gap. Germline V lookup: CDR1 MDHEN, CDR2 SYDVKM. This CDR3 comprises 12 residues.

V gene TRBV5-4 combines with J gene TRBJ2-5, with a possible D match to TRBD1 (6 bases). Trimming removed 4 bases at V and 5 bases at J, with 15 bases between. Germline V gene lookup returns CDR1 SGHNT and CDR2 YYREEE (reference sequence). This CDR3 contains 14 residues. CDR3 amino acids: CASSTGQSWETQYF. For the CDR3, the DNA is TGTGCCAGCAGCACAGGACAGTCGTGGGAGACCCAGTACTTC.

There are a few counts of this clone. The CDR3 is CAISEEANYGYTF. The CDR3 DNA reads as TGTGCCATCAGTGAGGAAGCTAACTATGGCTACACCTTC. The chain is built from TRBV10-3 and TRBJ1-2; D unresolved. CDR1 and CDR2 from the germline V gene are ENHRY and SYGVKD. This CDR3 is built from 13 residues. Deletions cut 2 bases from V and 0 bases from J, with 4 bases between.

This sequence joins TRBV7-3 and TRBJ2-1; possibly TRBD2 for D (5 bases). The V gene's germline CDR1 is SGHTA and CDR2 FQGTGA. Trimming removed 5 bases at V and 8 bases at J, with 22 bases between. This CDR3 region has 16 residues. As DNA, the CDR3 is TGTGCCAGCAGCCCGTCGGGTAGCGTCTCGTGGGATGAGCAGTTCTTC. Amino acids: CASSPSGSVSWDEQFF.

This chain links TRBV2 with TRBJ2-7; TRBD2 matches at 11 bases. Germline assignment: CDR1 SNHLY and CDR2 FYNNEI. Trimming removed 4 bases from V and 7 bases from J; junction bases left unmatched: 6. The CDR3 covers 14 residues. The chain's CDR3 is CASSAGRLAGEQYV. DNA of the CDR3: TGTGCCAGCAGTGCGGGCCGACTAGCGGGAGAGCAGTACGTC.

The V gene is TRBV23-1, the J gene TRBJ1-5; D might be TRBD1 (6 bases). TRBV23-1 is marked as an open reading frame, function uncertain. V was trimmed by 10 bases and J by 0 bases, leaving 16 bases between them. The CDR3 totals 15 residues. The CDR3 DNA reads TGCGCCATCGGTCACCAGGGGACTAGCAATCAGCCCCAGCATTTT. It encodes CAIGHQGTSNQPQHF.

The V call is TRBV25-1, the J call TRBJ2-5, with TRBD2 identical over 10 bases. Germline assignment: CDR1 MGHDK and CDR2 SYGVNS. The CDR3 is 16 amino acids. Germline trimming cut 3 bases from V and 5 bases from J; bases unmatched to any gene: 9. The CDR3 DNA follows: TGTGCCAGCAGTGACCCGGGACTAGCGTTCCGCGAGACCCAGTACTTC. This gives the protein CASSDPGLAFRETQYF. Together with reference TRBV25-1 and TRBJ2-5, the CDR3 gives the full variable domain: EADIYQTPRYLVIGTGKKITLECSQTMGHDKMYWYQQDPGMELHLIHYSYGVNSTEKGDLSSESTVSRIRTEHFPLTLESARPSHTSQYLCASSDPGLAFRETQYFGPGTRLLVL.

V usage is TRBV29-1 and J usage is TRBJ1-2, with 7 bases lining up with TRBD1. V trimming: 3 bases; J trimming: 4 bases; junction bases outside the gene matches: 11. The CDR3 length is 15 residues. The germline gives CDR1 SQVTM, CDR2 ANQGSEA. Here the CDR3 reads CSVDRPGQTTYGYTF. CDR3 coding DNA: TGCAGCGTTGATAGGCCGGGACAGACTACCTATGGCTACACCTTC.

The CDR3, as DNA: TGTGCCAGCAGCGTAGGGACAGGGGTCGCCTACGAGCAGTACTTC. Encoded protein: CASSVGTGVAYEQYF. The chain links TRBV9 to TRBJ2-7; 9 nucleotides align to TRBD1. J lost 2 bases, V lost 0 bases, and 3 bases had no gene match. Germline values: CDR1 SGDLS, CDR2 YYNGEE. The CDR3 contains 15 residues.

V gene TRBV19 combines with J gene TRBJ2-7, with D perhaps matching TRBD2 (6 bases). The CDR3 sequence is 14 residues long. Trimming removed 7 bases from V and 4 bases from J, with 17 bases in between. CDR1 is LNHDA, CDR2 SQIVND, per germline (reference sequence). The CDR3 loop is CASTRRAGDYEQYF. The CDR3 region has the DNA TGTGCCAGTACTCGAAGAGCGGGCGATTACGAGCAGTACTTC.